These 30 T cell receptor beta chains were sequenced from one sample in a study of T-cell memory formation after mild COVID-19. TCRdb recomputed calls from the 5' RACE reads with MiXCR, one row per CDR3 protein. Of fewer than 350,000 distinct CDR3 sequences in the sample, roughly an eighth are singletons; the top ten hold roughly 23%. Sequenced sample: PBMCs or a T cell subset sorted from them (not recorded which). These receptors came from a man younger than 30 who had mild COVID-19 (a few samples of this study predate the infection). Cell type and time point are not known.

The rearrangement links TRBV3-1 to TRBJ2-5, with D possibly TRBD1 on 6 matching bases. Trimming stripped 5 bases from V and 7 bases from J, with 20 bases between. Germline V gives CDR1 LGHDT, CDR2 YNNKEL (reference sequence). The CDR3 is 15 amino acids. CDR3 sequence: CASSSLGGSRGTQYF. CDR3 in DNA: TGTGCCAGCAGCTCACTAGGGGGAAGCCGTGGGACCCAGTACTTC.

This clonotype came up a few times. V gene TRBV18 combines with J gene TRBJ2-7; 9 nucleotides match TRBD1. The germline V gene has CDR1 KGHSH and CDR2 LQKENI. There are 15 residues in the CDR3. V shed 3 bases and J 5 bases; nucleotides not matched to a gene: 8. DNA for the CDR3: TGTGCCAGCTCACCGACCGGGACAGGGTCACACGAGCAGTACTTC. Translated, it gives CASSPTGTGSHEQYF. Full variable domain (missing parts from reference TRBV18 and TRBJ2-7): NAGVMQNPRHLVRRRGQEARLRCSPMKGHSHVYWYRQLPEEGLKFMVYLQKENIIDESGMPKERFSAEFPKEGPSILRIQQVVRGDSAAYFCASSPTGTGSHEQYFGPGTRLTVT.

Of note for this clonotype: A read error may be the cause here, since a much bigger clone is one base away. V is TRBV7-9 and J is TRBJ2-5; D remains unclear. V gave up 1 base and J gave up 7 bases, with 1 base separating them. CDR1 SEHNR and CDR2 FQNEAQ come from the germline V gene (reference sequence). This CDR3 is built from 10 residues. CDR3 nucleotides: TGTGCCAGCAGCTTAGTGACCCAGTACTTC. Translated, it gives CASSLVTQYF.

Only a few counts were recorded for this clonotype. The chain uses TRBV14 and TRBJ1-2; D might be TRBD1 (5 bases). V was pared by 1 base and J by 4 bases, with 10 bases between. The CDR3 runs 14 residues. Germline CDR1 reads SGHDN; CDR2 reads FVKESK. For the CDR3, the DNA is TGTGCCAGCAGCCAAGGTTCAGGGATCTATGGCTACACCTTC. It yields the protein CASSQGSGIYGYTF.

CDR3 in DNA: TGTGCCAGCAGCTCCACCGATTTCTCCTTCAATCAGCCCCAGCATTTT. Translated, it gives CASSSTDFSFNQPQHF. The chain joins TRBV6-2 or TRBV6-3 to TRBJ1-5, with D hard to call. Trimming left V 6 bases short and J 3 bases short, with 18 bases between. Germline CDR1 MNHEY, CDR2 SVGEGT. This CDR3 region has 16 residues.

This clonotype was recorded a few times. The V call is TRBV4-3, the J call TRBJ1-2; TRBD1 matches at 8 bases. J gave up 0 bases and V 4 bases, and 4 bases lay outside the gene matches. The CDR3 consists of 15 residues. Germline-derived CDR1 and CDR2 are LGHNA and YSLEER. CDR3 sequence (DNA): TGCGCCAGCAGCCCGGGACAGGCTACTAACTATGGCTACACCTTC. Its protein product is CASSPGQATNYGYTF.

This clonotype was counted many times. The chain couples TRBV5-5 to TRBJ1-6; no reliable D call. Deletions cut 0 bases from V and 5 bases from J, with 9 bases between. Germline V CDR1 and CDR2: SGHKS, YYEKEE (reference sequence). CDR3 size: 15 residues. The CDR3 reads CASSLEQIHNSPLHF. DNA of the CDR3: TGTGCCAGCAGCTTGGAACAGATACATAATTCACCCCTCCACTTT.

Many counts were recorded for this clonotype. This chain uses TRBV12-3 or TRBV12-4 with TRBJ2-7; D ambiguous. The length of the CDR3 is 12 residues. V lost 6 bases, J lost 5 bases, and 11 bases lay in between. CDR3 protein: CASSSRRNEQYV. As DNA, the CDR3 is TGTGCCAGCAGCTCGCGGCGGAACGAGCAGTACGTC.

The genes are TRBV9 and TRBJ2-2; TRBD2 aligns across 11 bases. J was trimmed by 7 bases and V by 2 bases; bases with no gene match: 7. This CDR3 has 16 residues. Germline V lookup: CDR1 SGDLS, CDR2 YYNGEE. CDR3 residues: CASSVSGGAGIGELFF. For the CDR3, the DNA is TGTGCCAGCAGCGTTAGCGGGGGGGCCGGGATCGGGGAGCTGTTTTTT.

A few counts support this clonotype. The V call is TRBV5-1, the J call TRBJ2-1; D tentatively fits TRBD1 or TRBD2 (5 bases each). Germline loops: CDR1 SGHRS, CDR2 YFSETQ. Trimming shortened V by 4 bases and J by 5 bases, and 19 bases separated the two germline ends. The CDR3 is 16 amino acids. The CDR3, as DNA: TGCGCCAGCAGCCTATTTTGGGGGTTGAGAAACAATGAGCAGTTCTTC. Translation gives CASSLFWGLRNNEQFF.

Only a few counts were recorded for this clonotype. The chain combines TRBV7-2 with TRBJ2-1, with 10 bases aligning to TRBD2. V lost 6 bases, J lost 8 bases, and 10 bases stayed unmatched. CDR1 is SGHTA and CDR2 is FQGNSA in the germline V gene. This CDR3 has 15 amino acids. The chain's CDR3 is CASRPSGGALDEQFF. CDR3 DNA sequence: TGTGCCAGCAGGCCAAGCGGGGGGGCACTAGATGAGCAGTTCTTC.

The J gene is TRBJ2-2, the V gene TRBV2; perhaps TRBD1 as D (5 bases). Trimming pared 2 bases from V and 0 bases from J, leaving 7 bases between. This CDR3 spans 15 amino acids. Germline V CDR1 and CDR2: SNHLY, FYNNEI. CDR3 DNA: TGTGCCAGCAGTGAAAAGGGGACGAACACCGGGGAGCTGTTTTTT. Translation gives CASSEKGTNTGELFF. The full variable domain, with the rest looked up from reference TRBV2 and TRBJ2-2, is EPEVTQTPSHQVTQMGQEVILRCVPISNHLYFYWYRQILGQKVEFLVSFYNNEISEKSEIFDDQFSVERPDGSNFTLKIRSTKLEDSAMYFCASSEKGTNTGELFFGEGSRLTVL.

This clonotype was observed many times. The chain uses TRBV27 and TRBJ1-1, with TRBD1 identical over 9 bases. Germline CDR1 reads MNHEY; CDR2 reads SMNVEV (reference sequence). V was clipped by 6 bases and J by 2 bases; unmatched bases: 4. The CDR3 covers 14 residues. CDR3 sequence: CASSRGQGNTEAFF. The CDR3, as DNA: TGTGCCAGCAGCCGGGGACAGGGCAACACTGAAGCTTTCTTT.

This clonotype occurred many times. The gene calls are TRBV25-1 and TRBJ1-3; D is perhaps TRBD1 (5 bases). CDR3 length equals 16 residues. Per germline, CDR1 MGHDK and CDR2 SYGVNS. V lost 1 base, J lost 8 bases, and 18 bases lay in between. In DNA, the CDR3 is TGTGCCAGCAGTGAATCCCAGGGCCCAGTTTTTGACACCATATATTTT. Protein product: CASSESQGPVFDTIYF.

The CDR3 reads CASTPLVIGLTDTQYF. The CDR3 region has the DNA TGTGCCAGCACCCCCCTAGTGATTGGCTTGACAGATACGCAGTATTTT. V usage is TRBV7-2 and J usage is TRBJ2-3; D remains unclear. Germline V CDR1 and CDR2: SGHTA, FQGNSA. The germline V and J ends were trimmed by 7 bases and 3 bases, with 20 bases remaining between them. The CDR3 has 16 residues.

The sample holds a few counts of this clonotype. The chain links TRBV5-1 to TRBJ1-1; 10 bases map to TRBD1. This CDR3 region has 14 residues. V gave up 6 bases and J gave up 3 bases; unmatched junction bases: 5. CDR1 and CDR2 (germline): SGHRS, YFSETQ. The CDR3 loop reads CASTRQGADTEAFF. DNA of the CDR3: TGCGCCAGCACCCGACAGGGGGCGGACACTGAAGCTTTCTTT.

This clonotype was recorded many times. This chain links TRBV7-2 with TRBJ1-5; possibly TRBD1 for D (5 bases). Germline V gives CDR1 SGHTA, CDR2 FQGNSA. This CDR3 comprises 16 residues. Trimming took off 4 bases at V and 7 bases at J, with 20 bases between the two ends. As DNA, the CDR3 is TGTGCCAGCAGCTCAGGCGCAGGGAACACCGGGCAGCCCCAGCATTTT. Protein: CASSSGAGNTGQPQHF.

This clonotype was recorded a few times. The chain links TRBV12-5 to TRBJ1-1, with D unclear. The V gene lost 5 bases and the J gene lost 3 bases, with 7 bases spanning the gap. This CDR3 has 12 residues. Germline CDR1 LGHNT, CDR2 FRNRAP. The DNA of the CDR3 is TGTGCTAGTGGTCCCAGCGACACTGAAGCTTTCTTT. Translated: CASGPSDTEAFF.

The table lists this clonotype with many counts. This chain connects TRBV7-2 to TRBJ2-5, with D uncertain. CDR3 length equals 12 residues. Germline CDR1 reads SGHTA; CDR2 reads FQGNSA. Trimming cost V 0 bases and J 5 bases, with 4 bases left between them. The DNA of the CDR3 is TGTGCCAGCAGCTTAGCGCCGGAGACCCAGTACTTC. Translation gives CASSLAPETQYF.

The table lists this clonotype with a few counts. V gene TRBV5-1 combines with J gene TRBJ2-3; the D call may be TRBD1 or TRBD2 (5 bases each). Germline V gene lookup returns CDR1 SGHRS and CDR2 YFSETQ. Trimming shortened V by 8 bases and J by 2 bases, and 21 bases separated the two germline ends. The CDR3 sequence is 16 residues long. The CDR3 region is CASTSTGTEPTDTQYF. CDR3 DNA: TGCGCCAGTACCTCGACCGGGACGGAACCCACAGATACGCAGTATTTT.

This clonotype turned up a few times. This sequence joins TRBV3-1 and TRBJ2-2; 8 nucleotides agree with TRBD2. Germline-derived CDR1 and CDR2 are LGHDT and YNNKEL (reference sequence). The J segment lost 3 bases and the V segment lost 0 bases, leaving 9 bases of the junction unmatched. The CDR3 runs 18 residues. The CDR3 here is CASSQDGASGPYTGELFF. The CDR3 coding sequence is TGTGCCAGCAGCCAAGATGGGGCTAGCGGGCCTTACACCGGGGAGCTGTTTTTT.

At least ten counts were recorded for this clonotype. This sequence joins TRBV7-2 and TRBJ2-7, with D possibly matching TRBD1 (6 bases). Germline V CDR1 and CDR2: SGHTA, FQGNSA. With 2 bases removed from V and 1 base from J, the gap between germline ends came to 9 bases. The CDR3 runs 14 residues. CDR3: CASSLTGQSYEQYF. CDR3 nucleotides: TGTGCCAGCAGCTTAACCGGACAGTCCTACGAGCAGTACTTC.

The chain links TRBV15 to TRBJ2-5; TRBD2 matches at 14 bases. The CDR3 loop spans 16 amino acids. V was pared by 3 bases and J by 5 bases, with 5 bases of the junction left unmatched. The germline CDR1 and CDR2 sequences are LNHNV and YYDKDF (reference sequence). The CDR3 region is CATSRTSGGAGETQYF. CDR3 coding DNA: TGTGCCACCAGCAGGACTAGCGGGGGGGCGGGTGAGACCCAGTACTTC.

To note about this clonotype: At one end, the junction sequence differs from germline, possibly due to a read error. The CDR3 loop is CASSLGLGGSVF. Written as DNA, the CDR3 is TGTGCCAGCAGCTTAGGACTCGGAGGTTCGGTCTTC. The chain employs TRBV7-2 and TRBJ2-1; D possibly corresponds to TRBD2 (5 bases). The CDR3 consists of 12 residues. CDR1 and CDR2 (germline): SGHTA, FQGNSA. The whole variable domain, filled in from reference TRBV7-2 and TRBJ2-1, reads GAGVSQSPSNKVTEKGKDVELRCDPISGHTALYWYRQSLGQGLEFLIYFQGNSAPDKSGLPSDRFSAERTGGSVSTLTIQRTQQEDSAVYLCASSLGLGGSVFGPGTRLTVL.

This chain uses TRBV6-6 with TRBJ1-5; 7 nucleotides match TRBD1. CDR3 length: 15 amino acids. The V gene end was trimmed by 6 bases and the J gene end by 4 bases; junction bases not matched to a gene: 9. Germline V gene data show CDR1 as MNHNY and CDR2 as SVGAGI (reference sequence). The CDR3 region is CASRDGRGGNQPQHF. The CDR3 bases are TGTGCCAGCAGGGACGGCAGGGGGGGGAATCAGCCCCAGCATTTT.

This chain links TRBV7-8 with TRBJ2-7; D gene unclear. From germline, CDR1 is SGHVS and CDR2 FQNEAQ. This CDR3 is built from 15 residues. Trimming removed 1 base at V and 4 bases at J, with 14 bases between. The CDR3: CASSLGSRFTYEQYV. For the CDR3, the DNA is TGTGCCAGCAGCTTAGGGTCACGGTTTACTTACGAGCAGTACGTC.

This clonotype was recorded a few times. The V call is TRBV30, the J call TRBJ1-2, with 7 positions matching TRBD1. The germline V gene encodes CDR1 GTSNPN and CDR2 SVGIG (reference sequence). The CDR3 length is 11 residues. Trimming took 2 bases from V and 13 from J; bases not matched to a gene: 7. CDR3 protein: CAWSTGDRFTF. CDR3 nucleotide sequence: TGTGCCTGGAGTACGGGGGACAGATTCACCTTC.

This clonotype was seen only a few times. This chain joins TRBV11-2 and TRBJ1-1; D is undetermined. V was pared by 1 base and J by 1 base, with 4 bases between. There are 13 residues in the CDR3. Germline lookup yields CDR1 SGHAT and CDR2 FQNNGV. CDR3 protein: CASSLVRNTEAFF. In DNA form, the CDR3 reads TGTGCCAGCAGCTTAGTCAGGAACACTGAAGCTTTCTTT.

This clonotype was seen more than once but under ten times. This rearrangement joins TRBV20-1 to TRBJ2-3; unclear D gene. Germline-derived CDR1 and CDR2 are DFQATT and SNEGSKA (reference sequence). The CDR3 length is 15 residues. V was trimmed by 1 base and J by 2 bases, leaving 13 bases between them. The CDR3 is CSARVASQPTDTQYF. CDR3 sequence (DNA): TGCAGTGCTAGAGTAGCTAGTCAACCCACAGATACGCAGTATTTT.

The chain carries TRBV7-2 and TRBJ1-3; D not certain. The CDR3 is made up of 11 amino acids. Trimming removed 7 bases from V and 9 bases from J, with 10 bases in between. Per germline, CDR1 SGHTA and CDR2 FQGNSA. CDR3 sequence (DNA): TGTGCCAGCACCCAAACGGGCACCATATATTTT. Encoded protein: CASTQTGTIYF.